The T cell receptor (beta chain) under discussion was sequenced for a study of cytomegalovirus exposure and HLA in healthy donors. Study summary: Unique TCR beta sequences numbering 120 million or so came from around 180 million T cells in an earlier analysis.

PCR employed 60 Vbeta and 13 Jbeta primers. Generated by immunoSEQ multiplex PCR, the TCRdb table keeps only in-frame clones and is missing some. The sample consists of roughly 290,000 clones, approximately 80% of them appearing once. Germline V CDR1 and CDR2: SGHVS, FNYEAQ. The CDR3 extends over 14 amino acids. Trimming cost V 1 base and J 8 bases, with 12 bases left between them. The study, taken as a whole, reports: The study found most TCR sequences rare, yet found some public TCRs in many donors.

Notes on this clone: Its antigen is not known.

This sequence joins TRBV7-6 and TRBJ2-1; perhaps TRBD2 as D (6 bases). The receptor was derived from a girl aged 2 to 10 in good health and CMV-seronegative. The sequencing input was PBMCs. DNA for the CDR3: TGTGCCAGCAGCTTAGTGGCGGGACCCGATGAGCAGTTCTTC. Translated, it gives CASSLVAGPDEQFF.